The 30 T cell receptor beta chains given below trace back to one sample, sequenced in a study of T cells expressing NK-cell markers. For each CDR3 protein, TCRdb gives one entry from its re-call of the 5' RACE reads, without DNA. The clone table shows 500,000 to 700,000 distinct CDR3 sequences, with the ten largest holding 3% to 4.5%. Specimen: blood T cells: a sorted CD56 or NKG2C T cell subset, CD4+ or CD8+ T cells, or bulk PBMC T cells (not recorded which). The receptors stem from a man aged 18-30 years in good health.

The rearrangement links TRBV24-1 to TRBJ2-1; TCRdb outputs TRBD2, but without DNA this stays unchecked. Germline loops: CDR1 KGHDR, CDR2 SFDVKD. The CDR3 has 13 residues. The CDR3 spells CATSDSGTWMKFF.

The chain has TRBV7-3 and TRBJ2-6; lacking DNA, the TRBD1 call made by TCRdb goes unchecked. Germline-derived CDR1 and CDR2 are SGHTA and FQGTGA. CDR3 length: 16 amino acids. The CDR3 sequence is CASSPQGEAGANVLTF.

The CDR3 is CASSLGQGPFGNTIYF. The chain employs TRBV7-9 and TRBJ1-3; TCRdb calls TRBD1, which cannot be checked without DNA. This CDR3 region has 16 residues. Germline CDR1 SEHNR, CDR2 FQNEAQ (reference sequence).

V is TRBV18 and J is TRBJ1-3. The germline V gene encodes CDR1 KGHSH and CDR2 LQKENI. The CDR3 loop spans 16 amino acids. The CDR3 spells CASSPGLQNSGNTIYF.

The CDR3 spells CASKGISSYNEQFF. The V and J genes are TRBV12-3 or TRBV12-4 and TRBJ2-1; no DNA is available, so the TRBD2 call from TCRdb remains unchecked. The length of the CDR3 is 14 residues.

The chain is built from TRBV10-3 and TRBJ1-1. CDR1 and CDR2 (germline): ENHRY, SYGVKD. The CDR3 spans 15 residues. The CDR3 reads CAISDSGRGNTEAFF.

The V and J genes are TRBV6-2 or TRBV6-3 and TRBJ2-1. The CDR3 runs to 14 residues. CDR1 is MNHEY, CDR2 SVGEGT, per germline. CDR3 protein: CASSYGNYPNEQFF.

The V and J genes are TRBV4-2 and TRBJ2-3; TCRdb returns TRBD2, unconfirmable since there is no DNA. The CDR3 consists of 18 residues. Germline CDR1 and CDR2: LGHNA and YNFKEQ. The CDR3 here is CASSQDRPLAGKSDTQYF.

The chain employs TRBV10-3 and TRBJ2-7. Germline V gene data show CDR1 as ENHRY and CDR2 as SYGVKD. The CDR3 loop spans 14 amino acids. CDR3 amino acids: CAISMDRAPYEQYF.

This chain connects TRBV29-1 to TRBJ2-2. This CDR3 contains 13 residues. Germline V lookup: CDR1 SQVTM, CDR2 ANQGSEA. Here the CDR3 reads CSVTDLITGELFF.

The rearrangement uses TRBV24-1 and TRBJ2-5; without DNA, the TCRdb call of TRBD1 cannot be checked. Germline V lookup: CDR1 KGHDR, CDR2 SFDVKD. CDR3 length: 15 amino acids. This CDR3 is CATSDSGQGRETQYF.

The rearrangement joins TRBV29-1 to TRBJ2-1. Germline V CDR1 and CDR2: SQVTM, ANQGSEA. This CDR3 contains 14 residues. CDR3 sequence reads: CSVVQLMIYNEQFF.

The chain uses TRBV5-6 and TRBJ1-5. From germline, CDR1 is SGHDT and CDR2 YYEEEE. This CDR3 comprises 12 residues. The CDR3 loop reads CASSSANQPQHF.

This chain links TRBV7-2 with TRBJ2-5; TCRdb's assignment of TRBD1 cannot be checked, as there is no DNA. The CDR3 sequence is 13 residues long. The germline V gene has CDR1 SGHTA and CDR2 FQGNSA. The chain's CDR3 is CASSNRDRATQYF.

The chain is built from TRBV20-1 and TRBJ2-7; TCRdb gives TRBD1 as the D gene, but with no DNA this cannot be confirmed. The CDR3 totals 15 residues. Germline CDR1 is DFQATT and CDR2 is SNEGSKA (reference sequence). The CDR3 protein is CSARATGQGAYEQYF.

The CDR3 sequence is CASSQAGQGGQETQYF. This rearrangement joins TRBV4-1 to TRBJ2-5; TCRdb's D call, TRBD1, is unchecked because there is no DNA. Per the germline V gene, CDR1 is MGHRA and CDR2 is YSYEKL. This CDR3 region has 16 residues.

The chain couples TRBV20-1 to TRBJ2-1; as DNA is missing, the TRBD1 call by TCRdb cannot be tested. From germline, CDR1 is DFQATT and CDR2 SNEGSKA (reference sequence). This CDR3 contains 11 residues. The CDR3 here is CSPLGGNEQFF.

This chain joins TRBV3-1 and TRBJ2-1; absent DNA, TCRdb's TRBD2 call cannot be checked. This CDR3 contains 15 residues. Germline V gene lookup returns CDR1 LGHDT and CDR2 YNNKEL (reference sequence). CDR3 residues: CASSQDVLAGGEQFF.

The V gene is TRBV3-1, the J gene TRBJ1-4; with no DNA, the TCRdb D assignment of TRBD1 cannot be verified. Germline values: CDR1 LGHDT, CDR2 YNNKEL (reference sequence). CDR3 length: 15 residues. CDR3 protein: CASSHGTGGIEKLFF.

CDR3 amino acids: CASSYSPQGGQPQHF. The chain has TRBV6-5 and TRBJ1-5; TCRdb's assignment of TRBD1 cannot be checked, as there is no DNA. The CDR3 is 15 amino acids. Germline loops: CDR1 MNHEY, CDR2 SVGAGI.

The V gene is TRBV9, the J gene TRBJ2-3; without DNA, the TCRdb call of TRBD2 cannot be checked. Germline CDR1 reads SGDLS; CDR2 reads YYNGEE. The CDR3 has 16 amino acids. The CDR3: CASSVGGGDISDTQYF.

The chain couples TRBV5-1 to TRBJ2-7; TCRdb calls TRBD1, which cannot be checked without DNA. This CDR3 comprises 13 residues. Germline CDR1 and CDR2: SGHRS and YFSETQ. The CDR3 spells CASSYWTGQEQYF.

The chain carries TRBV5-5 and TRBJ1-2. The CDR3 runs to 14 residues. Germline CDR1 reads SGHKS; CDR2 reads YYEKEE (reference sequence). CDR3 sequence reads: CASSLVTANYGYTF.

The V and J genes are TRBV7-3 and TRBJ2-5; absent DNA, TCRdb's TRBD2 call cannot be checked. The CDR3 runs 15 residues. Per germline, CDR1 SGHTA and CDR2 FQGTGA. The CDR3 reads CASSLHQGLGETQYF.

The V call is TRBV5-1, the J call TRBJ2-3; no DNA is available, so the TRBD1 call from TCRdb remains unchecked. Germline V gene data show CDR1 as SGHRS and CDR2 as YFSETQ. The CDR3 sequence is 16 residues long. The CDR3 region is CASSLAPGASTDTQYF.

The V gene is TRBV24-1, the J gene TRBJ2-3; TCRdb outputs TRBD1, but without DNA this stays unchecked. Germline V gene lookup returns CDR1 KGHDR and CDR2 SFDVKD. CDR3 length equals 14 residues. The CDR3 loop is CATSGTGSTDTQYF.

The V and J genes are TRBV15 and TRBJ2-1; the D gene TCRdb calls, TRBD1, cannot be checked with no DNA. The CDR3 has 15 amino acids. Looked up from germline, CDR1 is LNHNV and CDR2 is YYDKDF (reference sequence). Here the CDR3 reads CATSNKGADGDEQFF.

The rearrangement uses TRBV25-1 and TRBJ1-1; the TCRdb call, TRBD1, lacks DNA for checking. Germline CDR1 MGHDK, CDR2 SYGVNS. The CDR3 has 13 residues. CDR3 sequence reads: CASSESVRGKAFF.

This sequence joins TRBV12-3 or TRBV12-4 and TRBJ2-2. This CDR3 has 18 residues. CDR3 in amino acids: CASSLGSLGLAETGELFF.

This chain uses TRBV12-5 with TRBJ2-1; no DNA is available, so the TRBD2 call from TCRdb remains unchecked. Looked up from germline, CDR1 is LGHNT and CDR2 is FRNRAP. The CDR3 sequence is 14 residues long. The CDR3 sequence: CASGPGLARDEQFF.